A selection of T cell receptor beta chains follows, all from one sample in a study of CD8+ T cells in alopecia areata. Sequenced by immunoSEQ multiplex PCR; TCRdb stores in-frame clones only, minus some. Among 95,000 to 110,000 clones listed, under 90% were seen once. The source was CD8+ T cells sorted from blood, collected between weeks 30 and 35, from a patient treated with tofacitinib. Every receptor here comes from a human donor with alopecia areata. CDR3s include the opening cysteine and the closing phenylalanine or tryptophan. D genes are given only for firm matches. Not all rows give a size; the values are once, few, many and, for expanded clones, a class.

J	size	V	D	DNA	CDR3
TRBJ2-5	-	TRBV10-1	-	TGCGCCAGCAGTGATCAGGGCTTAGAGACCCAGTACTTC	CASSDQGLETQYF
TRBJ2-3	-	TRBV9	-	TGTGCCAGCAGCGTAGGCGGAGCAGATACGCAGTATTTT	CASSVGGADTQYF
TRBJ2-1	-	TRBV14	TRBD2	TGTGCCAGCAGCCAAGAACCGATGCTCCGGTGGGGCGGGAGGGAGAGATCCTACAATGAGCAGTTCTTC	CASSQEPMLRWGGRERSYNEQFF
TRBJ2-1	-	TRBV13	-	TGTGCCAGCAGCTTAGCGGGAGACAATGAGCAGTTCTTC	CASSLAGDNEQFF
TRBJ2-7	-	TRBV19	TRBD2	TGTGCCAGTAGTCCCTCCGGACTAGCGGGGGCCTACGAGCAGTACTTC	CASSPSGLAGAYEQYF
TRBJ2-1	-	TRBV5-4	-	TGTGCCAGCAGCTTGGAAAGTAACAGTCATGAGCAGTTCTTC	CASSLESNSHEQFF
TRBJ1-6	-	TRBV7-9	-	TGTGCCAGCAGCTTAGGCCCGGGAGGGGGTGGTAATTCACCCCTCCACTTT	CASSLGPGGGGNSPLHF
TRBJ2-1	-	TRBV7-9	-	TGTGCCAGCAGCTTAGGGAGGGGTGAGCAGTTCTTC	CASSLGRGEQFF
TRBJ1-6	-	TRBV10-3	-	TGTGCCATCAGTGAGGTCGTGGACCGGACTAATTCACCCCTCCACTTT	CAISEVVDRTNSPLHF
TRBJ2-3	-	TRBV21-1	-	TGTGCCAGCAGCCCTAAAGGCACAGATACGCAGTATTTT	CASSPKGTDTQYF
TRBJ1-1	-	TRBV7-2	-	TGTGCCAGCAGCTTAACCCCCTTAGGGGTGGAAGCTTTCTTT	CASSLTPLGVEAFF
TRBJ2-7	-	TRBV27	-	TGTGCCAGCAGTTTAACGGTCGCATACGAGCAGTACTTC	CASSLTVAYEQYF
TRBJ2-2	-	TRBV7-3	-	TGTGCCAGCAGATACACCGGGGAGCTGTTTTTT	CASRYTGELFF
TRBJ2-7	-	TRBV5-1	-	TGCGCCAGCAGTTTTGACAGCACCTACGAGCAGTACTTC	CASSFDSTYEQYF
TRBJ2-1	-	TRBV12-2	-	TGTGCAAGTCGCTCCCCCTCCGGGACTAGCGCCTACAATGAGCAGTTCTTC	CASRSPSGTSAYNEQFF
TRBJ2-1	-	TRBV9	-	TGTGCCAGCAGCGTGGTCCCCCTCAGCGGGGACAGCTCCTACAATGAGCAGTTCTTC	CASSVVPLSGDSSYNEQFF
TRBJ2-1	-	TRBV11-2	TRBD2	TGTGCCAGCAGCTTAGATCCTAGCGGGAGGGATGAGCAGTTCTTC	CASSLDPSGRDEQFF
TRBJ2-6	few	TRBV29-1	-	TGCAGCGTCGGGGACGGGGCCAACGTCCTGACTTTC	CSVGDGANVLTF
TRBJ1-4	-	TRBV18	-	TGTGCCAGCTCACCATCACAGGGCGAAGTTGAAAAACTGTTTTTT	CASSPSQGEVEKLFF
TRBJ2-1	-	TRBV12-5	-	TGTGCTAGTGGTACTACAGGGACGGGGGCTGACAATGAGCAGTTCTTC	CASGTTGTGADNEQFF
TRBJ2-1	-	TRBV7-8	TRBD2	TGTGCCAGCAGCGTAGAACTAGCGGGAGTCCGGGCCGCGTTCTTC	CASSVELAGVRAAFF
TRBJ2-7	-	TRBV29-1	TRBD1	TGCAGCGTTAGGACAGGGAAAAGCTACGAGCAGTACTTC	CSVRTGKSYEQYF
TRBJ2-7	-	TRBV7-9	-	TGTGCCAGCAGCTTAGTGACTGCCCCCATGGACGAGCAGTACTTC	CASSLVTAPMDEQYF
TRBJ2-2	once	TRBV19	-	TGTGCCAGTAGTTGGGCCGGGGAGCTGTTTTTT	CASSWAGELFF
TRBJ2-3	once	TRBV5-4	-	TGTGCCAGCAGCCCCCTTTCTAGCACAGATACGCAGTATTTT	CASSPLSSTDTQYF
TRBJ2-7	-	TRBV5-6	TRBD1	TGTGCCAGCAGCCCCGGGACAGACTCCTACGAGCAGTACTTC	CASSPGTDSYEQYF
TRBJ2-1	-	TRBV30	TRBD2	TGTGCCTGGAGTGTACCCCAGCGGGAGGGCAATGAGCAGTTCTTC	CAWSVPQREGNEQFF
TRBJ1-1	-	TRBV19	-	TGTGCCAGTAGTTATGACCGTGGTGAAGCTTTCTTT	CASSYDRGEAFF
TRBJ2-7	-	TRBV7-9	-	TGTGCCAGCAGCCCTCTAGGGCCCGAGCAGTACTTC	CASSPLGPEQYF
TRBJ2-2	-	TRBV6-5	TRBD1	TGTGCCAGCAGGGCAGGGGGCGACACCGGGGAGCTGTTTTTT	CASRAGGDTGELFF
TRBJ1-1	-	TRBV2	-	TGTGCCAGCAGTGGCACGGGTGAAGCTTTCTTT	CASSGTGEAFF
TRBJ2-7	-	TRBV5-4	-	TGTGCCAGCAGCTTGTCGTTGACCGGGTACGAGCAGTACTTC	CASSLSLTGYEQYF
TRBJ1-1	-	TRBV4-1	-	TGCGCCAGCAGCCAAGAAGTCATCCCGAACACTGAAGCTTTCTTT	CASSQEVIPNTEAFF
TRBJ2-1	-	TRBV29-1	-	TGCAGCGTTGACAGGGGAAGTGAGCAGTTCTTC	CSVDRGSEQFF
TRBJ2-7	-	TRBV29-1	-	TGCAGCGTCACGGGTCGGACGTTGCCCTACGAGCAGTACTTC	CSVTGRTLPYEQYF
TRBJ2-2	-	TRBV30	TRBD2	TGTGCCTGGAGTCGACTAGCGGGCTTTAACACCGGGGAGCTGTTTTTT	CAWSRLAGFNTGELFF
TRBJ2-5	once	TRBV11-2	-	TGTGCCAGCAGCTTAGGTGGTGCGGAAACCCAGTACTTC	CASSLGGAETQYF
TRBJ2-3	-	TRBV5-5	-	TGTGCCAGCAGCTCGTGGACAGGCACAGATACGCAGTATTTT	CASSSWTGTDTQYF
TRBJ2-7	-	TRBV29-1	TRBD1	TGCAGCGTTGAAGCCCCGGACAGGCTTACCTACGAGCAGTACTTT	CSVEAPDRLTYEQYF
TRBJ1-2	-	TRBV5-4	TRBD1	TGTGCCAGCAGCGTGACCGCAGGGGGCGAGGATGGCTACACCTTC	CASSVTAGGEDGYTF
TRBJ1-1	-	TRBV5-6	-	TGTGCCAGCACCTTTGGCACAGCAGAAGCTTTCTTT	CASTFGTAEAFF
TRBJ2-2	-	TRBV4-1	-	TGCGCCAGCAGCCAAGGGGAAAACACCGGGGAGCTGTTTTTT	CASSQGENTGELFF
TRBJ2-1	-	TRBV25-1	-	TGTGCCAGCAGTTCCTCTAGTATCAATGAGCAGTTCTTC	CASSSSSINEQFF
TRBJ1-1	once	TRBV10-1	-	TGCGCCATCCAGCTCGCGGCACCCATGAACACTGAAGCTTTCTTT	CAIQLAAPMNTEAFF
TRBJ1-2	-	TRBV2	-	TGTGCCAGCAGTGAATATAAGGGTTTCTATGGCTACACCTTC	CASSEYKGFYGYTF
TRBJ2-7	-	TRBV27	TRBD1	TGTGCCAGCAGTCCAGGGACAGGGCCCTACGAGCAGTACTTC	CASSPGTGPYEQYF
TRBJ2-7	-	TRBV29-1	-	TGCAGCGCCGTACCCACAACTAGCCGCACCTACGAGCAGTACTTC	CSAVPTTSRTYEQYF
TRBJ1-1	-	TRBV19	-	TGTGCCAGCCTTGTGTCGGAGAACACTGAAGCTTTCTTT	CASLVSENTEAFF
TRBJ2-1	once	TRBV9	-	TGTGCCAGCAGCGTAGTTGGAGGCGGATATGAGCAGTTCTTC	CASSVVGGGYEQFF
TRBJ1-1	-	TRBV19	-	TGTGCCAGTAGTTTGGGGCAGGGGAACACTGAAGCTTTCTTT	CASSLGQGNTEAFF
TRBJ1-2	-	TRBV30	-	TGTGCCTGGAATGGGGACCGTCTCTATGGCTACACCTTC	CAWNGDRLYGYTF
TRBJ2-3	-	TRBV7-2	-	TGTGCCAGCAGCTTAGAAGTCAGTTCCACAGATACGCAGTATTTT	CASSLEVSSTDTQYF